Listed here are 18 T cell receptor beta chains from one sample, sequenced in a study of Graves' ophthalmopathy and Graves' hyperthyroidism. Scientists amplified the TCR beta CDR3 regions from RNA transcripts. First-round RT-PCR employed HTBI primers, with a second-round multiplex PCR after it. TCRdb ran MiXCR on the multiplex PCR reads and lists one entry per CDR3 protein. The sample shows hundreds of thousands of distinct CDR3 sequences, roughly two fifths of them seen only once. Sequencing was carried out using peripheral blood. The receptors were sampled from an adult man with Graves' ophthalmopathy.

There are a few counts of this clonotype. The chain employs TRBV10-1 and TRBJ2-3; TRBD2 matches at 13 bases. Germline CDR1 is WNHNN and CDR2 is SYGVQD (reference sequence). Trimming cost V 2 bases and J 2 bases; bases outside gene matches: 1. CDR3 length: 16 amino acids. CDR3 coding DNA: TGCGCCAGCAGTGAGGGACTAGCGGGGGACACAGATACGCAGTATTTT. It translates to CASSEGLAGDTDTQYF.

Note on this clonotype: Compared with germline, one end of the junction differs, possibly owing to a read error. The genes are TRBV2 and TRBJ2-7; D remains ambiguous. Germline V gene lookup returns CDR1 SNHLY and CDR2 FYNNEI. The CDR3 spans 14 residues. The CDR3 sequence is CASSQGTGSYVQYF. The DNA for the CDR3 is TGTGCCAGCAGCCAAGGAACTGGCTCCTACGTGCAGTACTTC.

This clonotype has a handful of counts. The V and J genes are TRBV5-7 and TRBJ2-7, with TRBD2 as a possible D gene (6 bases). TRBV5-7 is an ORF, and what it does is uncertain. This CDR3 spans 14 amino acids. The germline V and J ends were trimmed by 3 bases and 3 bases, with 13 bases remaining between them. CDR3 amino acids: CASSYLAEYYEQYF. CDR3 nucleotide sequence: TGTGCCAGCAGCTACTTAGCGGAGTACTACGAGCAGTACTTC.

This clonotype has a count of ten or more. An end of the junction does not agree with germline; a read error may underlie this. The chain uses TRBV7-9 and TRBJ2-5, with a possible D match to TRBD1 (6 bases). Germline CDR1 reads SEHNR; CDR2 reads FQNEAQ (reference sequence). The CDR3 runs 16 residues. The CDR3 DNA reads TGTGCCAGCAGTTTAGACAGGCAGGCACACCAAGAGACCCAGTACTTC. Amino acid sequence: CASSLDRQAHQETQYF. The whole variable domain, remainder taken from reference TRBV7-9 and TRBJ2-5, is DTGVSQNPRHKITKRGQNVTFRCDPISEHNRLYWYRQTLGQGPEFLTYFQNEAQLEKSRLLSDRFSAERPKGSFSTLEIQRTEQGDSAMYLCASSLDRQAHQETQYFGPGTRLLVL.

This clonotype was counted ten times or more. This sequence joins TRBV7-8 and TRBJ2-7, with D uncertain. Trimming stripped 5 bases from V and 1 base from J, with 9 bases between. In germline, CDR1 is SGHVS, CDR2 FQNEAQ. The CDR3 extends over 13 amino acids. Here the CDR3 reads CASSLGESYEQYF. CDR3 coding DNA: TGTGCCAGCAGCCTAGGCGAGTCCTACGAGCAGTACTTC.

The rearrangement joins TRBV19 to TRBJ1-1; D is unresolved. Germline assignment: CDR1 LNHDA and CDR2 SQIVND (reference sequence). Between the trimmed V and J ends, which lost 5 bases and 0 bases, there was a span of 13 bases. The CDR3 spans 15 residues. In nucleotides, the CDR3 is TGTGCCAGTAGTGCCCGTCGGGGATTGAACACTGAAGCTTTCTTT. Translating it yields CASSARRGLNTEAFF.

The table lists this clonotype with many counts. This rearrangement joins TRBV7-9 to TRBJ2-7, with D possibly being TRBD1 or TRBD2 (6 bases each). Deletions cut 3 bases from V and 4 bases from J, with 22 bases between. Germline loops: CDR1 SEHNR, CDR2 FQNEAQ (reference sequence). This CDR3 has 17 residues. CDR3 residues: CASSFAGEALEGYEQYF. The CDR3 nucleotides are TGTGCCAGCAGCTTCGCAGGGGAGGCCCTCGAGGGGTACGAGCAGTACTTC.

Ten or more counts support this clonotype. V is TRBV29-1 and J is TRBJ1-3; 8 nucleotides agree with TRBD1. Germline V gene sequence: CDR1 SQVTM, CDR2 ANQGSEA. The CDR3 consists of 14 residues. Losses at the gene ends were 4 bases for V and 3 bases for J; bases not matched to a gene: 5. The CDR3 loop is CSVAGQAGGNTIYF. DNA of the CDR3: TGCAGCGTTGCGGGACAGGCGGGTGGAAACACCATATATTTT.

The chain recombines TRBV15 with TRBJ2-7; the D gene is possibly TRBD1 (6 bases). Trimming removed 3 bases from V and 0 bases from J, with 15 bases in between. There are 16 residues in the CDR3. Germline CDR1 is LNHNV and CDR2 is YYDKDF (reference sequence). In DNA, the CDR3 is TGTGCCACCAGCAGCATAAACAGGGTAGGCTCCTACGAGCAGTACTTC. Amino acid sequence: CATSSINRVGSYEQYF.

This sequence joins TRBV6-5 and TRBJ1-5; TRBD1 matches 7 bases. Trimming cost V 6 bases and J 2 bases; bases outside gene matches: 7. Germline V CDR1 and CDR2: MNHEY, SVGAGI. This CDR3 has 15 amino acids. The CDR3 DNA is TGTGCCAGCAGCCCGGACAGGCAGGGCAATCAGCCCCAGCATTTT. It encodes CASSPDRQGNQPQHF.

J is TRBJ2-5 and V is TRBV7-9; perhaps TRBD2 as D (5 bases). This CDR3 spans 16 amino acids. From germline, CDR1 is SEHNR and CDR2 FQNEAQ (reference sequence). Between the trimmed V and J ends, which lost 1 base and 5 bases, there was a span of 17 bases. The CDR3 loop is CASSLGVSGEWETQYF. The CDR3 DNA reads TGTGCCAGCAGCTTAGGGGTATCCGGGGAGTGGGAGACCCAGTACTTC. The full variable domain, in which reference TRBV7-9 and TRBJ2-5 provide the parts outside the CDR3, is DTGVSQNPRHKITKRGQNVTFRCDPISEHNRLYWYRQTLGQGPEFLTYFQNEAQLEKSRLLSDRFSAERPKGSFSTLEIQRTEQGDSAMYLCASSLGVSGEWETQYFGPGTRLLVL.

In its sample, this clonotype was seen many times. The genes are TRBV2 and TRBJ1-4; D gene uncertain. Per the germline V gene, CDR1 is SNHLY and CDR2 is FYNNEI. This CDR3 contains 14 residues. The V end lost 5 bases, the J end lost 8 bases, and 15 bases lay between the germline ends. CDR3 sequence reads: CASSSRGQKEKLFF. CDR3 bases: TGTGCCAGCAGTTCACGGGGTCAGAAGGAAAAACTGTTTTTT.

The genes are TRBV7-2 and TRBJ1-5; 8 bases align to TRBD1. In germline, CDR1 is SGHTA, CDR2 FQGNSA. The V and J ends lost 0 bases and 4 bases, in that order; junction bases with no gene match: 2. The CDR3 loop spans 15 amino acids. Here the CDR3 reads CASSLATGVNQPQHF. The CDR3 DNA follows: TGTGCCAGCAGCTTAGCGACAGGGGTGAATCAGCCCCAGCATTTT.

This sequence joins TRBV2 and TRBJ2-7, with 9 positions matching TRBD1. J was trimmed by 1 base and V by 5 bases; bases with no gene match: 6. Germline V CDR1 and CDR2: SNHLY, FYNNEI. The CDR3 totals 15 residues. The CDR3 loop reads CASSKPGTGSYEQYF. CDR3 bases: TGTGCCAGCAGTAAACCCGGGACAGGGTCCTACGAGCAGTACTTC.

The V gene is TRBV2, the J gene TRBJ2-7, with TRBD2 identical over 8 bases. CDR1 and CDR2 from the germline V gene are SNHLY and FYNNEI. The CDR3 has 14 residues. J gave up 3 bases and V 5 bases, and 6 bases lay outside the gene matches. CDR3 residues: CASSLREALYEQYF. The CDR3 bases are TGTGCCAGCAGTTTGCGGGAGGCGCTCTACGAGCAGTACTTC.

The gene calls are TRBV7-9 and TRBJ2-3; TRBD2 matches at 10 bases. Germline values: CDR1 SEHNR, CDR2 FQNEAQ (reference sequence). V was clipped by 5 bases and J by 0 bases; unmatched bases: 8. The CDR3 covers 17 residues. In DNA form, the CDR3 reads TGTGCCAGCAGCCGAACTAGCGGGGAGCATAGCACAGATACGCAGTATTTT. Protein: CASSRTSGEHSTDTQYF. Based on the CDR3 plus reference TRBV7-9 and TRBJ2-3, the full variable domain is DTGVSQNPRHKITKRGQNVTFRCDPISEHNRLYWYRQTLGQGPEFLTYFQNEAQLEKSRLLSDRFSAERPKGSFSTLEIQRTEQGDSAMYLCASSRTSGEHSTDTQYFGPGTRLTVL.

Concerning this clonotype itself: A read error may produce the germline difference seen at one junction end. The chain recombines TRBV6-2 or TRBV6-3 with TRBJ1-4; D may be TRBD1 (6 bases). Germline V CDR1 and CDR2: MNHEY, SVGEGT. The CDR3 loop spans 15 amino acids. CDR3 sequence reads: CAGSYSSGGNEKLFF. Here the CDR3 DNA reads TGTGCCGGCAGTTACTCTTCCGGGGGCAATGAAAAACTGTTTTTT.

This clonotype was counted ten times or more. This chain uses TRBV7-8 with TRBJ1-2; D gene uncertain. The germline gives CDR1 SGHVS, CDR2 FQNEAQ. This CDR3 comprises 11 residues. V shed 4 bases and J shed 9 bases, with 9 bases lying between them. In DNA, the CDR3 is TGTGCCAGCAGCTCACAGACAAGCTACACCTTC. This codes for CASSSQTSYTF.